These T cell receptor beta chains were read from a single sample in a study of long-term antiretroviral therapy in people with HIV. Produced via immunoSEQ multiplex PCR; TCRdb's table is partial and in-frame only. The sample has 35,000 to 45,000 clones; approximately 94% are singletons. The material sequenced was unsorted PBMCs, taken 4.1 years after starting antiretroviral therapy. These receptors all come from a woman aged 45-65 years with HIV. Both conserved end residues are part of each CDR3. Fields, in order: D gene, V gene, J gene, clone size, CDR3 protein, CDR3 DNA. D genes are given only for firm matches. Rows may omit the clone size; those that give it use once, few, many or a size class.

>TRBD2|TRBV5-1|TRBJ2-7|.
CASSAGTSLSYEQYF
TGCGCCAGCAGCGCCGGGACTAGCCTGAGCTACGAGCAGTACTTC
>.|TRBV7-8|TRBJ1-3|.
CASSLGGPVSGNTIYF
TGTGCCAGCAGCTTAGGTGGTCCAGTCTCTGGAAACACCATATATTTT
>.|TRBV7-6|TRBJ1-1|few
CASSRGQSMNTEAFF
TGTGCCAGCAGCCGAGGACAGTCCATGAACACTGAAGCTTTCTTT
>TRBD1|TRBV19|TRBJ1-1|.
CASTPGGWNTEAFF
TGTGCCAGTACTCCAGGGGGCTGGAACACTGAAGCTTTCTTT
>TRBD1|TRBV2|TRBJ1-2|few
CASSAGGPLSGYTF
TGTGCCAGCAGTGCAGGGGGCCCCTTATCTGGCTACACCTTC
>TRBD1|TRBV27|TRBJ2-7|.
CASSRGTATYEQYF
TGTGCCAGCAGTAGAGGGACAGCGACCTACGAGCAGTACTTC
>.|TRBV6-5|TRBJ1-2|.
CASSQTGRPTF
TGTGCCAGCAGCCAAACAGGGAGACCCACCTTC
>TRBD1|TRBV6-5|TRBJ1-3|.
CASSPTGHSGNTIYF
TGTGCCAGCAGTCCGACAGGGCACTCTGGAAACACCATATATTTT
>.|TRBV30|TRBJ1-5|.
CAWSVEGEGQPQHF
TGTGCCTGGAGTGTGGAGGGGGAAGGTCAGCCCCAGCATTTT
>.|TRBV7-9|TRBJ1-1|.
CASSLVLGTEAFF
TGTGCCAGCAGCTTAGTCCTGGGGACTGAAGCTTTCTTT
>TRBD1|TRBV6-5|TRBJ1-2|.
CASSARTGKKGYTF
TGTGCCAGCAGTGCCCGGACAGGGAAGAAGGGCTACACCTTC
>.|TRBV2|TRBJ2-1|.
CASSPRAPAYNEQFF
TGTGCCAGCAGCCCAAGGGCCCCAGCCTACAATGAGCAGTTCTTC
>TRBD1|TRBV29-1|TRBJ1-1|.
CSVQGARTEAFF
TGCAGCGTACAGGGGGCTCGGACTGAAGCTTTCTTT
>TRBD1|TRBV5-1|TRBJ2-3|.
CASSFSGQGTDTQYF
TGCGCCAGCAGCTTTAGTGGACAGGGGACAGATACGCAGTATTTT
>TRBD1|TRBV6-6|TRBJ1-3|.
CASSRRTGDGNTIYF
TGTGCCAGCAGTCGACGGACAGGGGATGGAAACACCATATATTTT
>TRBD1|TRBV10-3|TRBJ2-2|.
CAITALRTGKGLFF
TGTGCCATCACCGCATTAAGGACAGGGAAGGGGCTGTTTTTT
>TRBD1|TRBV19|TRBJ2-6|.
CASSMGDSYSGANVLTF
TGTGCCAGTAGTATGGGGGACAGTTATTCTGGGGCCAACGTCCTGACTTTC
>.|TRBV6-5|TRBJ2-7|once
CASSRQGDEQYF
TGTGCCAGCAGTCGCCAGGGAGACGAGCAGTACTTC
>TRBD2|TRBV11-2|TRBJ2-1|.
CASSSPGRGDEQFF
TGTGCCAGCAGCAGCCCCGGGCGGGGGGATGAGCAGTTCTTC
>TRBD2|TRBV11-2|TRBJ2-1|.
CASSLETSSVGNEQFF
TGTGCCAGCAGCTTAGAGACTAGCTCGGTGGGCAATGAGCAGTTCTTC
>.|TRBV5-5|TRBJ2-1|.
CASSLGPDNEQFF
TGTGCCAGCAGCTTGGGGCCTGACAATGAGCAGTTCTTC
>.|TRBV4-2|TRBJ2-2|.
CASSQGQGSTGELFF
TGTGCCAGCAGCCAAGGGCAGGGGAGCACCGGGGAGCTGTTTTTT
>.|TRBV7-2|TRBJ2-5|.
CASSFSLAQETQYF
TGTGCCAGCAGCTTTAGTCTCGCTCAAGAGACCCAGTACTTC
>.|TRBV10-3|TRBJ2-7|.
CAISNTEGQYF
TGTGCCATCAGCAACACGGAAGGGCAGTACTTC
>.|TRBV6-5|TRBJ2-7|.
CASPERWSSYEQYF
TGTGCCAGCCCGGAAAGGTGGAGCTCCTACGAGCAGTACTTC
>TRBD2|TRBV27|TRBJ2-7|.
CASSPLGLALSNEQYF
TGTGCCAGCAGTCCCCTCGGACTAGCCCTCTCTAACGAGCAGTACTTC
>TRBD1|TRBV19|TRBJ1-3|once
CASSQGGGLGSGNTIYF
TGTGCCAGTAGCCAGGGGGGGGGTCTCGGCTCTGGAAACACCATATATTTT
>TRBD2|TRBV5-6|TRBJ2-5|.
CASSVGRTSGGPQYF
TGTGCCAGCAGCGTTGGCAGGACTAGCGGGGGGCCCCAGTACTTC
>.|TRBV6-5|TRBJ1-5|.
CASSPGDLTNQPQHF
TGTGCCAGCAGTCCAGGGGACTTGACGAATCAGCCCCAGCATTTT
>.|TRBV15|TRBJ2-7|.
CATSAQGPESSYEQYF
TGTGCCACCAGCGCCCAAGGGCCGGAGAGCTCCTACGAGCAGTACTTC
>.|TRBV27|TRBJ2-7|.
CASRPLAEALRMAYF
TGTGCCAGCAGACCTTTAGCGGAGGCCCTTCGAATGGCGTACTTC
>TRBD1|TRBV10-1|TRBJ2-7|few
CASRTGAEEQYF
TGCGCCAGCAGGACAGGGGCTGAGGAGCAGTACTTC
>.|TRBV10-3|TRBJ1-6|.
CAIRDPGTNSPLHF
TGTGCCATCCGGGACCCAGGAACGAATTCACCCCTCCACTTT
>TRBD2|TRBV15|TRBJ2-3|few
CATSRVGGGTDTQYF
TGTGCCACCAGCAGAGTGGGGGGGGGCACAGATACGCAGTATTTT
>.|TRBV18|TRBJ2-1|.
CASSPPVGRGNEQFF
TGTGCCAGCTCACCACCGGTGGGAAGGGGGAATGAGCAGTTCTTC
>.|TRBV6-5|TRBJ1-1|.
CASSPPLARGEAFF
TGTGCCAGCAGCCCCCCCCTGGCGAGGGGGGAAGCTTTCTTT
>TRBD1|TRBV7-2|TRBJ1-4|once
CASRRMTGGGEKLFF
TGTGCCAGCAGGCGAATGACAGGGGGCGGGGAAAAACTGTTTTTT
>TRBD1|TRBV2|TRBJ2-7|.
CASGEDRGSYEQYF
TGTGCCAGCGGGGAGGACAGGGGCTCCTACGAGCAGTACTTC
>TRBD1|TRBV25-1|TRBJ2-7|.
CASSGGPTGGYEQYF
TGTGCCAGCAGTGGGGGGCCGACAGGGGGCTACGAGCAGTACTTC
>.|TRBV5-4|TRBJ1-1|.
CASSLGPLGNTEAFF
TGTGCCAGCAGCTTGGGTCCTCTGGGGAACACTGAAGCTTTCTTT
>TRBD1|TRBV7-3|TRBJ1-1|.
CASSPRTGNTEAFF
TGTGCCAGCAGCCCCAGGACAGGGAACACTGAAGCTTTCTTT
>TRBD1|TRBV29-1|TRBJ1-1|.
CSEVGQVNTEAFF
TGCAGCGAGGTGGGACAGGTGAACACTGAAGCTTTCTTT
>.|TRBV19|TRBJ1-6|.
CASSLSTGAISPLHF
TGTGCCAGTAGTTTGTCAACGGGGGCCATTTCACCCCTCCACTTT
>TRBD2|TRBV7-2|TRBJ2-1|.
CASRTSGGAATYNEQFF
TGTGCCAGCAGAACTAGCGGGGGGGCCGCGACCTACAATGAGCAGTTCTTC
>TRBD2|TRBV9|TRBJ2-5|.
CASSPGGGGPHQETQYF
TGTGCCAGCAGCCCCGGGGGCGGGGGGCCCCACCAAGAGACCCAGTACTTC
>.|TRBV14|TRBJ2-7|.
CATCGGFNYEQYF
TGTGCCACCTGCGGAGGGTTTAACTACGAGCAGTACTTC
>TRBD1|TRBV15|TRBJ2-5|once
CATSSETNRGHETQYF
TGTGCCACCAGCAGCGAAACAAACAGGGGGCACGAGACCCAGTACTTC